The rows below give T cell receptor beta chains drawn from one sample of a study of blood T cell repertoires in COVID-19. Some clones are missing from TCRdb's copy, which holds only in-frame ones; the method was immunoSEQ multiplex PCR. The repertoire has 100,000 to 150,000 clones, around 84% of them found once; the top ten carry 2.4%. The sequenced sample consisted of PBMCs or T cells enriched from blood (not recorded which). The receptors were sampled from a man in his forties with acute COVID-19. CDR3s include the opening cysteine and the closing phenylalanine or tryptophan. A D gene is named only where the DNA matches it firmly. Some rows mark clone size as missing; the rest say once, few, many or name a class of expanded clone.

J gene | D gene | clone size | V gene | CDR3 DNA | CDR3 protein
TRBJ2-7 | NA | NA | TRBV6-5 | TGTGCCAGCACCCCGCGAGCGGGTCTTAGGTACGAGCAGTACTTC | CASTPRAGLRYEQYF
TRBJ2-1 | NA | NA | TRBV5-1 | TGCGCCAGCAGCACCCCAGGATCCTACAATGAGCAGTTCTTC | CASSTPGSYNEQFF
TRBJ2-7 | NA | few | TRBV15 | TGTGCCACCAGCAGAGAGAAGAGGCACGAGCAGTACTTC | CATSREKRHEQYF
TRBJ1-4 | NA | many | TRBV3-1/TRBV3-2 | TGTGCCAGCAATGAGGACAACGGGGAAAAACTGTTTTTT | CASNEDNGEKLFF
TRBJ1-4 | TRBD1 | few | TRBV3-1/TRBV3-2 | TGTGCCAGCAGCCCCGGGACAGGACTCACTAATGAAAAACTGTTTTTT | CASSPGTGLTNEKLFF
TRBJ2-4 | TRBD2 | few | TRBV18 | TGTGCCAGCTCACCACCGTCGGGAGGGGACATTCAGTACTTC | CASSPPSGGDIQYF
TRBJ1-1 | TRBD1 | few | TRBV6-5 | TGTGCCAGCAGAACCGGGACAGGGTACACTGAAGCTTTCTTT | CASRTGTGYTEAFF
TRBJ2-3 | TRBD2 | once | TRBV11-3 | TGTGCCAGCAGCTTAGCTAGCGGGGCTGGCCAAAGGCAGTATTTT | CASSLASGAGQRQYF
TRBJ2-7 | NA | NA | TRBV19 | TGTGCCAGTAGTCCCCTAAGCGGAGGGACCTACGAGCAGTACTTC | CASSPLSGGTYEQYF
TRBJ1-3 | NA | NA | TRBV7-3 | TGTGCCAGCAGCTTGGGACTCCCGAGCTCTGGAAACACCATATATTTT | CASSLGLPSSGNTIYF
TRBJ1-5 | NA | few | TRBV2 | TGTGCCAGCTCCCAGGGTAGCAATCAGCCCCAGCATTTT | CASSQGSNQPQHF
TRBJ2-1 | TRBD1 | NA | TRBV5-1 | TGCGCCAGCACCCGGGGGACAGGGGGTTACAATGAGCAGTTCTTC | CASTRGTGGYNEQFF
TRBJ1-5 | NA | few | TRBV11-2 | TGTGCCAGCAGCTTGGAACAGGTGGGAAATCAGCCCCAGCATTTT | CASSLEQVGNQPQHF
TRBJ1-6 | NA | NA | TRBV19 | TGTGCCAGTAGAATAGGTGGAGGGGCCAATTCACCCCTCCACTTT | CASRIGGGANSPLHF
TRBJ2-7 | NA | NA | TRBV7-2 | TGTGCCAGCAGCTTAAGGGGAAGTAGGTACGAGCAGTACTTC | CASSLRGSRYEQYF
TRBJ2-1 | NA | NA | TRBV6-5 | TGTGCCAGCAGTTACTCGGAGGGGGCAGCCTACAATGAGCAGTTCTTC | CASSYSEGAAYNEQFF
TRBJ2-7 | TRBD2 | NA | TRBV5-1 | TGCGCCAGCAGCTCGGGACTAGTCAACGAGCAGTACTTC | CASSSGLVNEQYF
TRBJ1-2 | TRBD1 | NA | TRBV19 | TGTGCCAGTAGTATTCTCTCAGGACAGGGGAACTATGGCTACACCTTC | CASSILSGQGNYGYTF
TRBJ1-2 | NA | NA | TRBV7-2 | TGTGCCAGCAGAAAGGGCGGGGCAGGCTATGGCTACACCTTC | CASRKGGAGYGYTF
TRBJ2-1 | NA | NA | TRBV18 | TGTGCCAGCTCACCCCGGGAGTGGGCCCATGAGCAGTTCTTC | CASSPREWAHEQFF
TRBJ2-7 | NA | NA | TRBV2 | TGTGCCAGCAGTTTAAGTGAGAGCTCCTACGAGCAGTACTTC | CASSLSESSYEQYF
TRBJ2-5 | TRBD2 | NA | TRBV10-3 | TGTGCCATCAGCTCCCTTGGCGGGGAGGGAGAGACCCAGTACTTC | CAISSLGGEGETQYF
TRBJ1-6 | NA | NA | TRBV5-4 | TGTGCCAGCAGTACTCCGGAAGGAGGCAATTCACCCCTCCACTTT | CASSTPEGGNSPLHF
TRBJ1-3 | NA | few | TRBV18 | TGTGCCAGCTCACCAGGGTTGCAGGGCCAAGGAAACACCATATATTTT | CASSPGLQGQGNTIYF